This entry lists 17 T cell receptor beta chains sequenced from one sample in a study of blood T cell repertoires in COVID-19. Method: immunoSEQ multiplex PCR; TCRdb's copy keeps in-frame clones and lacks some. The sample includes 250,000 or so clones, about 83% of them seen just once. Source material: PBMCs or T cells enriched from blood (not recorded which). All receptors derive from a woman aged 45 to 65 who had recovered from COVID-19.

This chain connects TRBV4-3 to TRBJ2-5; D remains unclear. Trimming shortened V by 1 base and J by 2 bases, and 5 bases separated the two germline ends. This CDR3 has 13 residues. Germline loops: CDR1 LGHNA, CDR2 YSLEER. CDR3: CASSQGRQETQYF. In nucleotides, the CDR3 is TGCGCCAGCAGCCAAGGGCGGCAAGAGACCCAGTACTTC.

J is TRBJ2-1 and V is TRBV28, with 9 bases lining up with TRBD2. The length of the CDR3 is 14 residues. With 7 bases clipped from V and 7 bases from J, the junction kept 8 bases outside the gene matches. Germline CDR1 and CDR2: MDHEN and SYDVKM. The CDR3 coding sequence is TGTGCCAGCAAGTCTAGCGGGAATGTGAATGAGCAGTTCTTC. Translating it yields CASKSSGNVNEQFF. The full variable domain, completed using reference TRBV28 and TRBJ2-1, is DVKVTQSSRYLVKRTGEKVFLECVQDMDHENMFWYRQDPGLGLRLIYFSYDVKMKEKGDIPEGYSVSREKKERFSLILESASTNQTSMYLCASKSSGNVNEQFFGPGTRLTVL.

The sample holds a few counts of this clone. The chain links TRBV18 to TRBJ1-6; D unresolved. Trimming took 3 bases from V and 10 from J, leaving 16 bases between them. This CDR3 region has 15 residues. The V gene's germline CDR1 is KGHSH and CDR2 LQKENI. CDR3 bases: TGTGCCAGCTCACCTAGTCTCTCCCTCCGATCACCCCTCCACTTT. The encoded protein is CASSPSLSLRSPLHF. Full variable domain (remainder filled in from reference TRBV18 and TRBJ1-6): NAGVMQNPRHLVRRRGQEARLRCSPMKGHSHVYWYRQLPEEGLKFMVYLQKENIIDESGMPKERFSAEFPKEGPSILRIQQVVRGDSAAYFCASSPSLSLRSPLHFGNGTRLTVT.

This chain joins TRBV5-1 and TRBJ1-2; 7 positions agree with TRBD1. The CDR3 loop spans 15 amino acids. The junction had 6 bases not matched to a gene; V was cut back by 2 bases and J by 2 bases. Per the germline V gene, CDR1 is SGHRS and CDR2 is YFSETQ. The DNA of the CDR3 is TGCGCCAGCAGCTTCGGAGACAGGGAAAACTATGGCTACACCTTC. As protein: CASSFGDRENYGYTF.

The V gene is TRBV28, the J gene TRBJ2-7; a weak D match, TRBD1 (5 bases). Germline V gives CDR1 MDHEN, CDR2 SYDVKM. The CDR3 is 16 residues long. Trimming removed 5 bases from V and 0 bases from J, with 17 bases in between. CDR3 coding DNA: TGTGCCAGCAGTCAACCGACAGTAATAAGCTCCTACGAGCAGTACTTC. It translates to CASSQPTVISSYEQYF.

This clone was recorded once. The V and J genes are TRBV9 and TRBJ1-2; the D gene is possibly TRBD1 (6 bases). Trimming stripped 3 bases from V and 3 bases from J, with 9 bases between. The CDR3 is made up of 13 amino acids. Germline CDR1 and CDR2: SGDLS and YYNGEE. The DNA of the CDR3 is TGTGCCAGCAGCGCCAACAGGGACTATGGCTACACCTTC. It is translated as CASSANRDYGYTF.

The J gene is TRBJ2-5, the V gene TRBV4-3, with D maybe TRBD2 (6 bases). Deletions cut 4 bases from V and 0 bases from J, with 18 bases between. This CDR3 comprises 17 residues. CDR1 and CDR2 (germline): LGHNA, YSLEER. The CDR3: CASSRGRGGANQETQYF. CDR3 sequence (DNA): TGCGCCAGCAGCCGCGGTCGGGGCGGGGCCAACCAAGAGACCCAGTACTTC.

This chain links TRBV5-1 with TRBJ2-2; no firm D call. Germline values: CDR1 SGHRS, CDR2 YFSETQ. Between the trimmed V and J ends, which lost 4 bases and 5 bases, there was a span of 18 bases. This CDR3 contains 16 residues. The CDR3 here is CASSPETMGRTGELFF. CDR3 in DNA: TGCGCCAGCAGCCCGGAGACGATGGGTCGAACCGGGGAGCTGTTTTTT. The full variable domain, its missing parts supplied by reference TRBV5-1 and TRBJ2-2, is KAGVTQTPRYLIKTRGQQVTLSCSPISGHRSVSWYQQTPGQGLQFLFEYFSETQRNKGNFPGRFSGRQFSNSRSEMNVSTLELGDSALYLCASSPETMGRTGELFFGEGSRLTVL.

As to this clone: This CDR3 is also generated by other DNA sequences in the sample. The chain recombines TRBV30 with TRBJ1-1, with no clear D. Germline CDR1 is GTSNPN and CDR2 is SVGIG (reference sequence). CDR3 length: 11 residues. The V end was cut by 0 bases, the J end by 6 bases, with 5 bases between. The CDR3 loop is CAWSVLAEAFF. CDR3 sequence (DNA): TGTGCCTGGAGTGTACTCGCTGAAGCTTTCTTT.

This sequence joins TRBV4-3 and TRBJ2-3, with D perhaps matching TRBD2 (6 bases). The V gene's germline CDR1 is LGHNA and CDR2 YSLEER. This CDR3 is built from 15 residues. V lost 3 bases and J 5 bases, leaving 15 bases between the germline ends. The CDR3 loop reads CASSHAASGVDTQYF. The CDR3 coding sequence is TGCGCCAGCAGCCATGCCGCCTCGGGGGTAGATACGCAGTATTTT.

CDR3 nucleotides: TGTGCCAGGGCGGGTTTGACTTATGGCTACACCTTC. Translating gives CARAGLTYGYTF. The rearrangement links TRBV30 to TRBJ1-2; D gene unclear. Per the germline V gene, CDR1 is GTSNPN and CDR2 is SVGIG (reference sequence). The CDR3 loop spans 12 amino acids. V was shortened by 8 bases and J by 5 bases, with 15 bases between the two germline ends.

This clone was picked up a small number of times. The rearrangement joins TRBV28 to TRBJ2-7; 7 bases line up with TRBD1. The V gene's germline CDR1 is MDHEN and CDR2 SYDVKM. J gave up 5 bases and V 6 bases, and 13 bases lay outside the gene matches. The CDR3 spans 15 residues. In nucleotides, the CDR3 is TGTGCCAGCAGCCAGACCGGGACAGAAAAGGACGAGCAGTACTTC. Protein: CASSQTGTEKDEQYF.

V and J are TRBV6-5 and TRBJ1-1, with 8 bases fitting TRBD1. Germline assignment: CDR1 MNHEY and CDR2 SVGAGI. CDR3 size: 14 residues. V dropped 7 bases and J dropped 0; count of bases not matched to a gene: 4. As DNA, the CDR3 is TGTGCCAGCAAAAACAGGGGGATGAACACTGAAGCTTTCTTT. Protein product: CASKNRGMNTEAFF.

This clone was counted once. The chain carries TRBV11-1 and TRBJ2-4, with 8 bases matching TRBD2. The CDR3 spans 12 residues. J lost 8 bases, V lost 6 bases, and 3 bases had no gene match. The germline V gene has CDR1 SGHAT and CDR2 FQDESV (reference sequence). This CDR3 is CASSLGRDIQYF. The CDR3 region has the DNA TGTGCCAGCAGTCTCGGGAGGGACATTCAGTACTTC.

The gene calls are TRBV6-5 and TRBJ2-1; no firm D call. V was cut by 7 bases and J by 0 bases, with 13 bases left in between. CDR1 and CDR2 from the germline V gene are MNHEY and SVGAGI. This CDR3 region has 15 residues. CDR3 residues: CASTTLRSSYNEQFF. DNA for the CDR3: TGTGCCAGCACCACTCTCCGGAGCTCCTACAATGAGCAGTTCTTC.

The rearrangement uses TRBV4-1 and TRBJ2-1, with 9 bases aligning to TRBD1. Germline V gene lookup returns CDR1 MGHRA and CDR2 YSYEKL. V dropped 3 bases and J dropped 9; count of bases not matched to a gene: 9. This CDR3 comprises 15 residues. CDR3 bases: TGCGCCAGCAGCCACGCCTGGGACAGGGACGCTGAGCAGTTCTTC. The encoded protein is CASSHAWDRDAEQFF.

This chain connects TRBV9 to TRBJ1-3, with TRBD1 matching over 9 bases. Germline V gene sequence: CDR1 SGDLS, CDR2 YYNGEE. J lost 7 bases, V lost 3 bases, and 17 bases had no gene match. The CDR3 covers 18 residues. Written as DNA, the CDR3 is TGTGCCAGCAGCGGCCTCGGGGGGGACAGGGATCCCGCGAACACCATATATTTT. Its protein is CASSGLGGDRDPANTIYF.